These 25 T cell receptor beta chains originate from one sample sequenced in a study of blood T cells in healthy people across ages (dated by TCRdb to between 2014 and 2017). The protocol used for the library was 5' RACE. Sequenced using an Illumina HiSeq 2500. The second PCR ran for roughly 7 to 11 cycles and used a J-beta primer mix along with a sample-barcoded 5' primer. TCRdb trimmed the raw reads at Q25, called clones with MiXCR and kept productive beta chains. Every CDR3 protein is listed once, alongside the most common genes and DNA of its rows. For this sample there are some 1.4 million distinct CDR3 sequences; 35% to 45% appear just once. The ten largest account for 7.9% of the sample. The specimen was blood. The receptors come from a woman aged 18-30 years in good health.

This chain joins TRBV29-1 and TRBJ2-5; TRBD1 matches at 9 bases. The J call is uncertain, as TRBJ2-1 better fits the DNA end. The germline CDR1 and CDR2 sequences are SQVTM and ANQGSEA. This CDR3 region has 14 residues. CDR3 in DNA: TGCAGCGTACAGGGGGCGCTGAGGCAAGAGACCCAGTTCTTC. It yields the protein CSVQGALRQETQFF.

CDR3 region: CAISESRSSLNKYNEQFF. In DNA, the CDR3 is TGTGCCATCAGTGAGTCTCGCTCTAGCCTTAACAAATACAATGAGCAGTTCTTC. The V and J genes are TRBV10-3 and TRBJ2-1, with D possibly TRBD2 on 5 matching bases. V was pared by 0 bases and J by 4 bases, with 19 bases between. There are 18 residues in the CDR3. The germline V gene encodes CDR1 ENHRY and CDR2 SYGVKD.

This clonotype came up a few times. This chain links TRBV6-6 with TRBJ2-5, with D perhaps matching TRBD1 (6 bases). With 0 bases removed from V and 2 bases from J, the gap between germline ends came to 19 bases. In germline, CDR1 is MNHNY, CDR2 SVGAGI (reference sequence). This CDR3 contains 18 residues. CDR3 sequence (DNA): TGTGCCAGCAGTTACTCGGGGGCAAGAATTACTAGACAAGAGACCCAGTACTTC. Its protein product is CASSYSGARITRQETQYF.

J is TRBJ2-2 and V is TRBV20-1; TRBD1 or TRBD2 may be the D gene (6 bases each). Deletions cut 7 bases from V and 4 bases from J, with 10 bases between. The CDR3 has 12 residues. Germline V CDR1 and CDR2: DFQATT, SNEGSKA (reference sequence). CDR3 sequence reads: CSVGGRTGELFF. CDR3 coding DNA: TGCAGTGTTGGGGGGCGCACCGGGGAGCTGTTTTTT.

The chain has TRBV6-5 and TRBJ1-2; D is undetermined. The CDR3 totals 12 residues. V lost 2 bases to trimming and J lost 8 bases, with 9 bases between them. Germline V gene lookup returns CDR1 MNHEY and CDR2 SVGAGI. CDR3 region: CASSYGNGGYTF. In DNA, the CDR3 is TGTGCCAGCAGTTACGGTAACGGCGGCTACACCTTC.

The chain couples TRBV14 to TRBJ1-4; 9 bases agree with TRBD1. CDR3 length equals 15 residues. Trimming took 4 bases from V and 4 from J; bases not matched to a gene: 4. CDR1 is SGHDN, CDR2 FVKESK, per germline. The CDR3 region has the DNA TGTGCCAGCAGCCCCCACAGGGGGCGTAATGAAAAACTGTTTTTT. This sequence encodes CASSPHRGRNEKLFF.

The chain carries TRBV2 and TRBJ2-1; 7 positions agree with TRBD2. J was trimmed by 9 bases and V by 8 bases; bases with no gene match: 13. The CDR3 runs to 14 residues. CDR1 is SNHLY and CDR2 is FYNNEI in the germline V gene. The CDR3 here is CASRFEGGSGEQFF. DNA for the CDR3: TGTGCCAGCCGATTCGAGGGCGGGAGTGGTGAGCAGTTCTTC.

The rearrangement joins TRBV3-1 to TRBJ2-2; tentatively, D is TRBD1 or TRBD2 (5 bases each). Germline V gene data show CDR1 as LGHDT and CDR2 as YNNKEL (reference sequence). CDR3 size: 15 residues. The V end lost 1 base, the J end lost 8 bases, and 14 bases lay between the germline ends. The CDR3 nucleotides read TGTGCCAGCAGCCAAGGGGACGGAGGTGTAGGGGAGCTGTTTTTT. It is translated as CASSQGDGGVGELFF.

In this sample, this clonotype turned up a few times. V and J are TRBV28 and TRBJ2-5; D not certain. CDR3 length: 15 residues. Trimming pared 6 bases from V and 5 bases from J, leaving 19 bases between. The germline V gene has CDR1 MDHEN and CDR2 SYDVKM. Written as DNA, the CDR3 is TGTGCCAGCAGCCGCCTCCGGTTTGGCCTCGAGACCCAGTACTTC. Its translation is CASSRLRFGLETQYF. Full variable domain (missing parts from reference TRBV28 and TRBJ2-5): DVKVTQSSRYLVKRTGEKVFLECVQDMDHENMFWYRQDPGLGLRLIYFSYDVKMKEKGDIPEGYSVSREKKERFSLILESASTNQTSMYLCASSRLRFGLETQYFGPGTRLLVL.

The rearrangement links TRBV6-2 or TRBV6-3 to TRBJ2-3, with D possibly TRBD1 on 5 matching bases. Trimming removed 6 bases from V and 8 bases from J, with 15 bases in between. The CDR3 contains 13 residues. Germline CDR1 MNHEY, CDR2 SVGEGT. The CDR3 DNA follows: TGTGCCAGCAGGGGGCCGGCGGCGGTTACGCAGTATTTT. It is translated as CASRGPAAVTQYF.

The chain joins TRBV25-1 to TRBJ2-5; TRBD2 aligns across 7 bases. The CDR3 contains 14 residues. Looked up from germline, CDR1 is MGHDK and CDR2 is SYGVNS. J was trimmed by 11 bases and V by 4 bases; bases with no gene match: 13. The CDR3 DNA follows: TGTGCCAGCAGTGGAGCGGGGATTGGCAATGAGCAGTACTTC. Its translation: CASSGAGIGNEQYF.

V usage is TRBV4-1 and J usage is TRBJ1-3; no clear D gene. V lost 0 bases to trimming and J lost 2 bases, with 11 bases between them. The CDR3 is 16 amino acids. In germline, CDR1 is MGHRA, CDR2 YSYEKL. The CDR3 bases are TGCGCCAGCAGCCAAGACCTCATCGAGGCTGGAAACACCATATATTTT. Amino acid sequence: CASSQDLIEAGNTIYF.

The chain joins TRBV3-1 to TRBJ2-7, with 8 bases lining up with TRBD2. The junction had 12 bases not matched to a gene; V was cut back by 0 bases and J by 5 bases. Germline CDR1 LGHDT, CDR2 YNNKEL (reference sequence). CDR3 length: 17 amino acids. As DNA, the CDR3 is TGTGCCAGCAGCCAAGATATCCGCGGGGGGCTAACCCACGAGCAGTACTTC. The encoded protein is CASSQDIRGGLTHEQYF.

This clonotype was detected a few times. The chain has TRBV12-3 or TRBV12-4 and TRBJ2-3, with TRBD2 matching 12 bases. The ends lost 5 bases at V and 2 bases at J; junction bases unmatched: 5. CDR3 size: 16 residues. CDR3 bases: TGTGCCAGCAGTCAGACTAGCGGGGGAACCACAGATACGCAGTATTTT. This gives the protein CASSQTSGGTTDTQYF.

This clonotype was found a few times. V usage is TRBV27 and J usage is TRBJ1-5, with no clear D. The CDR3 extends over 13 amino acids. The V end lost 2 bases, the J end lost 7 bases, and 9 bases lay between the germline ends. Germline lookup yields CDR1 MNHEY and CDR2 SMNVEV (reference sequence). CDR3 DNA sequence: TGTGCCAGCAGTTTACAAGAGCGGCAGCCCCAGCATTTT. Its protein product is CASSLQERQPQHF.

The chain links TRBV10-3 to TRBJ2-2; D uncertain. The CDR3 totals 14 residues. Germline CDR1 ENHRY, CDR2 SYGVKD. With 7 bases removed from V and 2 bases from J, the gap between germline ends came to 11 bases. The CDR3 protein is CAITSRANTGELFF. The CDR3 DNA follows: TGTGCCATCACCTCTAGGGCCAACACCGGGGAGCTGTTTTTT.

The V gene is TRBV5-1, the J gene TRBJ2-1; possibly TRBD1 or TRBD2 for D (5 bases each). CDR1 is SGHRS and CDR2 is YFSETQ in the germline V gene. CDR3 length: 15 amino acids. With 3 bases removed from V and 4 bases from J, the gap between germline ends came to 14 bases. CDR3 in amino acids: CASSWDRLEYNEQFF. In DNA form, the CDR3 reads TGCGCCAGCAGCTGGGACCGCCTCGAGTACAATGAGCAGTTCTTC.

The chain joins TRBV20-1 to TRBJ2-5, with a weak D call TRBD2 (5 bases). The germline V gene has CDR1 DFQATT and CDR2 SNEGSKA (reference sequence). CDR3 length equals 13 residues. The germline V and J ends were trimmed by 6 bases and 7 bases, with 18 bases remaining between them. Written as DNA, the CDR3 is TGCAGTGCCTATGATCTACTAGGTGGGACCCAGTACTTC. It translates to CSAYDLLGGTQYF.

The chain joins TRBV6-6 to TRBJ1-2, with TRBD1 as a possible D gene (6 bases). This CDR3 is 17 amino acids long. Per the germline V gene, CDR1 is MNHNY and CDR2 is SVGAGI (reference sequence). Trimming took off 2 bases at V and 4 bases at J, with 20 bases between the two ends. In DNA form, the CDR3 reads TGTGCCAGCAGTTACCGCGTCAGGGGTTGGTTCGGCTATGGCTACACCTTC. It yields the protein CASSYRVRGWFGYGYTF.

Here the CDR3 DNA reads TGCAGTGCTAGAGAAACAGGGACCGGAACCTATAATTCACCCCTCCACTTT. This encodes CSARETGTGTYNSPLHF. The rearrangement links TRBV20-1 to TRBJ1-6; a weak D match, TRBD1 (6 bases). Germline V gene lookup returns CDR1 DFQATT and CDR2 SNEGSKA (reference sequence). V was cut by 0 bases and J by 2 bases, with 14 bases left in between. The CDR3 spans 17 residues.

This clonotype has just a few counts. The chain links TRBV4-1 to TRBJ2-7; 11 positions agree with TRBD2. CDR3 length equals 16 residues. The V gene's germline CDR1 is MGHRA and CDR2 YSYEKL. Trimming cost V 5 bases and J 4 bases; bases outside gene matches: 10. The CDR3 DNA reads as TGCGCCAGCAGCATAGCGGGGGGGCCCTTCCCATACGAGCAGTACTTC. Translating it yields CASSIAGGPFPYEQYF.

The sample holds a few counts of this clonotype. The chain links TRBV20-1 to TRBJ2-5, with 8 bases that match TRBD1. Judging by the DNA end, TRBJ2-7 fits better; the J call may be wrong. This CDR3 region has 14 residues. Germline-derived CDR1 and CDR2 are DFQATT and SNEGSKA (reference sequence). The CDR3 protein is CSASLTGEYYEQYF. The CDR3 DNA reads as TGCAGTGCTTCCTTGACAGGGGAATACTACGAGCAGTACTTC.

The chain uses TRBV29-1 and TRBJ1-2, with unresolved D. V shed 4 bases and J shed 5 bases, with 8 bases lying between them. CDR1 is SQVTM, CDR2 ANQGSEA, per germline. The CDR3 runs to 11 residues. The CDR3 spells CSVVPGYGYTF. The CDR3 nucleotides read TGCAGCGTTGTACCCGGGTATGGCTACACCTTC.

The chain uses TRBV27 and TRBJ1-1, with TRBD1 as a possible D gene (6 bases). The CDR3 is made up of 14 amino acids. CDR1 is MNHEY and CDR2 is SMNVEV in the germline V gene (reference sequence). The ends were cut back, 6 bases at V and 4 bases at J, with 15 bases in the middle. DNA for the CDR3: TGTGCCAGCAGGCTTCAGGGGTTACGCACTGAAGCTTTCTTT. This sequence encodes CASRLQGLRTEAFF.

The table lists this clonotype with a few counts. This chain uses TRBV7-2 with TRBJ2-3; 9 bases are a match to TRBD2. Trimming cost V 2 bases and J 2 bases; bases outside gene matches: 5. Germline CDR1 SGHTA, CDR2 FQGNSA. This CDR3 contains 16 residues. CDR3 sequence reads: CASSLSLAGPTDTQYF. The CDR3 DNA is TGTGCCAGCAGCTTATCCCTAGCGGGACCCACAGATACGCAGTATTTT.